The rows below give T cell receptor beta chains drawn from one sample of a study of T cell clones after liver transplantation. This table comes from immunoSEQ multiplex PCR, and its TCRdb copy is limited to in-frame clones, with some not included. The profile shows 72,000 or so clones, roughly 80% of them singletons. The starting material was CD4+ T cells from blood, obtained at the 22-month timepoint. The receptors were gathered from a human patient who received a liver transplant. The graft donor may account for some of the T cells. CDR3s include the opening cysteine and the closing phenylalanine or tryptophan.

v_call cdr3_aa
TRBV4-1 CASSQGGPRLWTEAFF
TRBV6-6 CATNTERTDSYEQYF
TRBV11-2 CASSSTRQGAGNTIYF
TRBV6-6 CASSYSRNTEAFF
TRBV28 CASSLWPDREPEKLFF
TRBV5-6 CASSLTRVSEQYF
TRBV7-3 CASSLTERVETQYF
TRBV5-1 CASSSEPGLYTDTQYF
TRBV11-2 CASSRNTASTDTQYF
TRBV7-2 CASSSPPRGNTEAFF
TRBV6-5 CASTRPGRMDIQYF
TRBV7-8 CASSLGEGVYEQYF
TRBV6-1 CASSGGSRVNRAYEQYF
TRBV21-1 CASSKVARPKTQYF
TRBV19 CASSIPRGRGAPNEQFF
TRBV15 CATSTPRGSNEQFF
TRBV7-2 CASSLRQADNEQFF
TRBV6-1 CASSDRGTGSYEQYF
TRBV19 CASRFGARNTEAFF
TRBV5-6 CASSWPTGGFETQYF
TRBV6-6 CASKAGTGVLNTEAFF
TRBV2 CASRAGTGDQETQYF
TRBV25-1 CASKKPGRQETQYF
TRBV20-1 CRWSQPQHF
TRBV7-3 CASSLTPGAGDEQFF
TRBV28 CASRPGGLTEAFF
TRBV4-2 CASSQAGGGSGANVLTF
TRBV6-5 CASSYGGEVSGYTF
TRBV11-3 CASSLGGTGVYEQFF
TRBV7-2 CASSFFRRGGDTQYF
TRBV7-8 CASSGFSGSAYEQYF
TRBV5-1 CASSYEGRGSTDTQYF
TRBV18 CASSPGHRTEAFF
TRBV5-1 CASSLSGSMNTEAFF
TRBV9 CASSAPGETGELFF
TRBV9 CASSVGASGGAGETQYF
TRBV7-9 CASSSWTENTEAFF
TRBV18 CASSPQGADSPLHF
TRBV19 CASTSQSGFYGYTF
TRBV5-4 CASSSGTDSYEQYF
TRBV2 CASSRDRSSGNTIYF
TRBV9 CASSVALDNSPLHF
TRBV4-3 CASSGGGSGSKNTEAFF
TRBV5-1 CASSRSEEFREQYF
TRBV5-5 CASSLYVLGGYTF